The following is a T cell receptor beta chain sequence with its context. As yet, its antigen is unknown. This sample is drawn from a study of cytomegalovirus exposure and HLA in healthy donors. Study-wide results and caveats: The dataset shows that most TCR sequences were rare, while some public TCRs occurred in many donors. In a later analysis, TCR beta V- and J-gene trimming was associated with a missense DCLRE1C variant.

PCR used 60 Vbeta primers and 13 Jbeta primers. Data came from immunoSEQ multiplex PCR; TCRdb stores just in-frame clones and leaves some out. Its table lists 65,000 to 85,000 clones. Trimming removed 4 bases at V and 8 bases at J, with 17 bases between. This CDR3 spans 15 amino acids. In germline, CDR1 is SGHTA, CDR2 FQGNSA. The sequence was collected from a female donor in good health and CMV-seropositive. Sample: PBMCs. The chain joins TRBV7-2 to TRBJ1-4; possibly TRBD1 for D (6 bases). CDR3 amino acids: CASSSNAGAQEKLFF. CDR3 sequence (DNA): TGTGCCAGCAGCTCCAATGCGGGGGCTCAAGAAAAACTGTTTTTT.